The T cell receptor (beta chain) under discussion was sequenced for a study of cytotoxic CD8 clonotypes in ibrutinib-treated CLL. Study results and caveats: With treatment, public clonotypes, which were uncommon, either contracted or remained stable. Age-matched healthy donor levels were exceeded by baseline clonality, which tracked circulating CD8+ T-cell counts.

Roughly 2 micrograms of genomic DNA from cryopreserved PBMCs went into TCR beta libraries. To note about this clone: Its target is unknown.

TCRdb's copy holds only in-frame clones and misses some; the assay was immunoSEQ multiplex PCR. The sample has roughly 250,000 clones, around 70% seen once. Here the sequenced sample was PBMCs, taken after 24 months of ibrutinib treatment. This sequence was found in a human donor with chronic lymphocytic leukemia.

The CDR3 region is CASSLALTSGKQETQYF. The CDR3 coding sequence is TGTGCCAGCAGTCTCGCTTTGACTAGCGGGAAACAAGAGACCCAGTACTTC. V usage is TRBV28 and J usage is TRBJ2-5; 11 bases are a match to TRBD2. Trimming cost V 5 bases and J 2 bases; bases outside gene matches: 10. This CDR3 is built from 17 residues. Germline V gene data show CDR1 as MDHEN and CDR2 as SYDVKM.